This T cell receptor beta chain was sequenced in a study of T cell responses to AZD1222 COVID-19 vaccine (TCRdb year 2021). With respect to the entire study: AZD1222 recipients given second doses at about 4 weeks or at about 12 weeks were pooled, since spike-specific TCR depth and breadth were not found to differ between the two schedules. TCR sequencing was performed for 230 to 250 trial participants, of whom about 200 were given two doses of AZD1222 and around 25 were given two doses of MenACWY control vaccine. Trial participants were enrolled by age into 18-55, 56-69 and 70-plus year subgroups, with roughly 150, 30 and 60 TCR-sequenced participants respectively. What the research found in general, with its limitations: Spike-specific TCR breadth and depth rose significantly after two AZD1222 doses compared with day 0 and with MenACWY recipients. The 56-69-year group was small, and its depth increase did not reach significance, likely because of low power. Vaccine-associated CD4 TCRs spanned the whole spike protein, with dominant responses in regions 160-218 and 743-854. Reportedly, close to half of the unique spike-specific TCRs recognized epitopes lying outside the regions that are mutated in the B.1.351 and B.1.1.7 variants. Conclusions about previously exposed vaccinees are limited, since just five to seven AZD1222 recipients were seropositive for SARS-CoV-2 at baseline. No day 14 peak-response samples were available, so repertoires were characterized only after the peak T cell response. Participants were mostly white British and included more females than males, and it was suggested by the authors that clonal diversity may have been underestimated.

From the cysteine through the phenylalanine, the CDR3 covers 15 amino acids. This entry keeps only the CDR3 DNA: 45 bases, framed from base 1. CDR1 MNHEY and CDR2 SMNVEV are derived from the germline V gene (reference sequence). The V end gives up 0 bases and the J end 6 bases, leaving 2 bases in the junction not matched to a gene. The CDR3 regions of human TCRbeta chains were analyzed by immunosequencing. The authors processed their data as follows. Repertoire TCRs were checked for matches against a reference library of SARS-CoV-2-specific TCRs that had been generated using the MIRA antigen-specificity platform. Breadth was defined as the fraction of unique TCRs that were SARS-CoV-2-associated. Depth was defined as the fraction of total T cells that were SARS-CoV-2-associated. Using the MIRA data, each spike-specific TCR was assigned both to the spike region to which the TCR was reactive and to a CD4 or CD8 class. Log10-transformed breadth and depth values were compared by one-way ANOVA with Sidak's multiple comparisons tests. Held by TCRdb, this immuneACCESS table contains in-frame sequences only and omits some clones. Under half of the omission traces to an unresolved V gene where checked; the cause of the rest is unknown. The DNA gave D and trimming, while V, J and clone size come from that table. Here the sample has some 130,000 clones; approximately 93% occur a single time. The top ten clones comprise around 5.4% of the sample.

On this clone itself: Its binding antigen is unknown. No much larger clone is present one base from it, and per-base qualities are unavailable.

The time point label corresponds to: baseline before first vaccination. The vaccinee samples were drawn from two UK trials, COV001 and COV002, one of which was a single-blind randomized controlled phase 2/3 trial testing AZD1222 (ChAdOx1 nCoV-19) in healthy adults. For TCRbeta chain sequencing, PBMC samples were collected from trial participants at day 0 and at day 28 after the second dose. The clonotype was recovered from an adult in good health. Here the sequenced sample was peripheral blood, taken on day 0 of AZD1222 vaccination. The rearrangement joined TRBV27 to TRBJ2-2; the central 9 bases match TRBD2. Here the CDR3 is given as CASSLSGGRAGELFF. The DNA sequence follows: TGTGCCAGCAGTTTATCCGGCGGGAGGGCCGGGGAGCTGTTTTTT.